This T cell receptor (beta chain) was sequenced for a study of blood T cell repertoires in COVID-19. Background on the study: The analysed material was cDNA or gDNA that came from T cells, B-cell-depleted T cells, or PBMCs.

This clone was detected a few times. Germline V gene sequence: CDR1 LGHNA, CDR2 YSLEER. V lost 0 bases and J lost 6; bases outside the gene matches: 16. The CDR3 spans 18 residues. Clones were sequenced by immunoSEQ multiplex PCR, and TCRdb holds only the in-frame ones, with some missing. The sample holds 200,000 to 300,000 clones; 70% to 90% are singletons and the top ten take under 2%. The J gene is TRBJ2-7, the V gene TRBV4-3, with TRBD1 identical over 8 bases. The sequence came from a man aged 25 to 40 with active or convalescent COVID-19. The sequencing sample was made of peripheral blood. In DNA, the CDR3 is TGCGCCAGCAGCCAAGATAGTTCGAGACAGGGGCCTCCTAGCGAGCAGTACTTC. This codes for CASSQDSSRQGPPSEQYF.